What follows are 14 T cell receptor beta chains derived from one specimen sequenced in a study of shared clonotypes between healthy human individuals. Generated by immunoSEQ multiplex PCR, the TCRdb table keeps only in-frame clones and is missing some. The sample includes fewer than 350,000 clones, roughly 87% seen only once; the top ten take 15% to 20%. Sequenced: memory CD8+ T cells sorted from blood. Subset noted: CD45RO+ cells pooled with CCR7-negative TemRA cells. The receptors originated from a young man in good health.

The CDR3 is CASADGQDTYEQYF. CDR3 DNA: TGTGCCAGCGCAGACGGACAGGACACCTACGAGCAGTACTTC. The chain uses TRBV6-5 and TRBJ2-7; 7 bases are shared with TRBD1. The CDR3 covers 14 residues. With 8 bases clipped from V and 2 bases from J, the junction kept 9 bases outside the gene matches. Germline V gene sequence: CDR1 MNHEY, CDR2 SVGAGI.

The chain links TRBV30 to TRBJ2-3; 10 nucleotides line up with TRBD2. V was pared by 7 bases and J by 8 bases, with 12 bases of the junction left unmatched. This CDR3 is built from 14 residues. The germline V gene encodes CDR1 GTSNPN and CDR2 SVGIG (reference sequence). The DNA of the CDR3 is TGTGCCTCCGGACTAGCGGCCGACGTGGGTACGCAGTATTTT. Encoded protein: CASGLAADVGTQYF.

J is TRBJ1-4 and V is TRBV6-1; 8 nucleotides align to TRBD1. This CDR3 contains 14 residues. CDR1 and CDR2 (germline): MNHNS, SASEGT. With 6 bases clipped from V and 8 bases from J, the junction kept 8 bases outside the gene matches. CDR3 in amino acids: CASRGQALREKLFF. DNA for the CDR3: TGTGCCAGCAGGGGACAGGCCCTTCGGGAAAAACTGTTTTTT.

The chain has TRBV10-3 and TRBJ2-7, with D possibly called TRBD1 or TRBD2 (5 bases each). CDR3 length equals 13 residues. In germline, CDR1 is ENHRY, CDR2 SYGVKD. Trimming pared 7 bases from V and 0 bases from J, leaving 10 bases between. This CDR3 reads CAITPGSSYEQYF. In nucleotides, the CDR3 is TGTGCCATCACGCCAGGGAGCTCCTACGAGCAGTACTTC.

V is TRBV10-2 and J is TRBJ2-7; D call uncertain. Germline V gives CDR1 WSHSY, CDR2 SAAADI. The CDR3 has 13 residues. V dropped 3 bases and J dropped 2 bases, with 8 bases sitting between them. The CDR3 DNA is TGCGCCAGCAGTGACGGCGGACCCTACGAGCAGTACTTC. Its protein product is CASSDGGPYEQYF.

The V call is TRBV4-3, the J call TRBJ2-7; D not resolved. V lost 0 bases and J lost 2, with 14 bases in between. Germline V gene sequence: CDR1 LGHNA, CDR2 YSLEER. The CDR3 sequence is 16 residues long. The CDR3 bases are TGCGCCAGCAGCCAAGATAGCTTCTCGTTTACCTACGAGCAGTACTTC. This sequence encodes CASSQDSFSFTYEQYF.

The CDR3 spells CASSNANSRGHNSPLHF. The CDR3 region has the DNA TGTGCCAGCAGTAATGCCAACAGCCGGGGTCATAATTCACCCCTCCACTTT. The chain couples TRBV7-9 to TRBJ1-6; D uncertain. The V gene's germline CDR1 is SEHNR and CDR2 FQNEAQ (reference sequence). V was pared by 6 bases and J by 5 bases, with 20 bases between. The CDR3 is 17 amino acids.

The chain has TRBV10-2 and TRBJ1-5; no firm D call. Germline V gene lookup returns CDR1 WSHSY and CDR2 SAAADI. The CDR3 loop spans 13 amino acids. V dropped 4 bases and J dropped 6 bases, with 10 bases sitting between them. The CDR3 loop reads CASSAAIGQPQHF. CDR3 nucleotide sequence: TGCGCCAGCAGTGCCGCTATCGGTCAGCCCCAGCATTTT.

This chain links TRBV5-4 with TRBJ2-2; 9 bases agree with TRBD1. Germline trimming cut 4 bases from V and 5 bases from J; bases unmatched to any gene: 6. The germline V gene has CDR1 SGHNT and CDR2 YYREEE (reference sequence). CDR3 length: 15 amino acids. CDR3 sequence reads: CASSDTGGGTGELFF. Written as DNA, the CDR3 is TGTGCCAGCAGCGATACAGGGGGCGGGACCGGGGAGCTGTTTTTT.

The table lists this clone with a few counts. The rearrangement links TRBV7-3 to TRBJ2-5; TRBD1 matches 8 bases. The CDR3 is made up of 13 amino acids. CDR1 and CDR2 from the germline V gene are SGHTA and FQGTGA. Trimming at V came to 4 bases and at J to 5 bases, leaving 3 bases not matched to a gene. The CDR3 sequence is CASSSRDRETQYF. The CDR3 nucleotides are TGTGCCAGCAGCTCCCGGGACAGGGAGACCCAGTACTTC.

The J gene is TRBJ1-5, the V gene TRBV28, with D tentatively TRBD1 (5 bases). Deletions cut 5 bases from V and 2 bases from J, with 10 bases between. CDR1 is MDHEN, CDR2 SYDVKM, per germline. The CDR3 loop spans 14 amino acids. The CDR3 loop is CASSRGFGNQPQHF. The CDR3 region has the DNA TGTGCCAGCAGTCGGGGGTTTGGCAATCAGCCCCAGCATTTT.

J is TRBJ2-7 and V is TRBV27; TRBD1 aligns across 7 bases. From germline, CDR1 is MNHEY and CDR2 SMNVEV (reference sequence). V was pared by 5 bases and J by 3 bases, with 7 bases of the junction left unmatched. The CDR3 contains 14 residues. The DNA for the CDR3 is TGTGCCAGCAGTCCCGGGGACAGCTTCTACGAGCAGTACTTC. Protein product: CASSPGDSFYEQYF.

The rearrangement joins TRBV9 to TRBJ2-7; TRBD1 might be the D (8 bases). Trimming removed 0 bases from V and 5 bases from J, with 15 bases in between. Germline CDR1 reads SGDLS; CDR2 reads YYNGEE. The CDR3 has 15 amino acids. This CDR3 is CASSVEQGGFDEQYF. The CDR3 coding sequence is TGTGCCAGCAGCGTAGAACAGGGGGGGTTCGACGAGCAGTACTTC.

The V and J genes are TRBV29-1 and TRBJ2-2; TRBD1 is a possible D gene (8 bases). Trimming stripped 0 bases from V and 5 bases from J, with 22 bases between. This CDR3 is 18 amino acids long. Germline-derived CDR1 and CDR2 are SQVTM and ANQGSEA. CDR3 in DNA: TGCAGCGTTGAAGACCTAAACTCACAGGGGGGGTTAACCGGGGAGCTGTTTTTT. Translated: CSVEDLNSQGGLTGELFF.